The subject of this entry is one T cell receptor beta chain. The sample belongs to a study of blood T cell repertoires in COVID-19. TCRdb's copy holds only in-frame clones and misses some; the assay was immunoSEQ multiplex PCR. The sample carries tens of thousands of clones, approximately 90% recorded once. CDR3 length equals 18 residues. Germline values: CDR1 MRHNA, CDR2 SNTAGT. Trimming removed 6 bases from V and 6 bases from J; junction bases left unmatched: 19. J is TRBJ1-5 and V is TRBV6-4; TRBD1 matches 8 bases. The TCR sequence derives from a woman older than 75 with active COVID-19. Source material: peripheral blood. CDR3: CASRENILRGRWGQPQHF. CDR3 coding DNA: TGTGCCAGCAGGGAAAATATTCTCAGGGGGCGGTGGGGTCAGCCCCAGCATTTT.